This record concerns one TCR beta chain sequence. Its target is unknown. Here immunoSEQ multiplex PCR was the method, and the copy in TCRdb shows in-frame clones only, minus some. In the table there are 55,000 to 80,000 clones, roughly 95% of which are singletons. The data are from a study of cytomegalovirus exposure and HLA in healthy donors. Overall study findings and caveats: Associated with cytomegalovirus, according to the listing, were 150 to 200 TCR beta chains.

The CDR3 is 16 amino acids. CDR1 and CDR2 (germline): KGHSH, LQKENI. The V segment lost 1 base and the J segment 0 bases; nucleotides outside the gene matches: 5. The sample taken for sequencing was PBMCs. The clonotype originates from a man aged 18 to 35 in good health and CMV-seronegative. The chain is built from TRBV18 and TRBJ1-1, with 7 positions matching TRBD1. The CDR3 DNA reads TGTGCCAGCTCACCACTATCGGACAGGATGAACACTGAAGCTTTCTTT. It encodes CASSPLSDRMNTEAFF.